The clone carrying this T cell receptor (beta chain) was detected once. Its matching antigen is unknown. This sample was included in a study of shared clonotypes between healthy human individuals. Study-level information: The plates for each donor numbered three CD4 naive, three CD4 memory, two CD8 naive and one CD8 memory.

The CDR3 is 15 amino acids. With 2 bases clipped from V and 8 bases from J, the junction kept 11 bases outside the gene matches. Germline loops: CDR1 MNHNY, CDR2 SVGAGI (reference sequence). The repertoire was sequenced with immunoSEQ multiplex PCR; TCRdb's copy has only in-frame clones and lacks some. This table has nearly 2 million clones, about 95% appearing once. Positively selected for CCR7, the CD45RO-negative cells used as naive CD8 cells excluded terminally differentiated effector memory CD45RA+ cells. Study results and caveats: Estimated richness was generally greater in naive than memory subsets. Around 5% of naive CD4 clonotypes were common to four donors.

The sequence was collected from a man younger than 30 in good health. The material sequenced was naive CD8+ T cells sorted from blood. V gene TRBV6-6 combines with J gene TRBJ1-2; 7 nucleotides match TRBD1. The CDR3 DNA reads as TGTGCCAGCAGTTACGGACAGGAATCCTCTTACGGCTACACCTTC. Protein: CASSYGQESSYGYTF.